Listed here are 23 T cell receptor beta chains from one sample, sequenced in a study of blood T cell repertoires in COVID-19. This table comes from immunoSEQ multiplex PCR, and its TCRdb copy is limited to in-frame clones, with some not included. Of about 53,000 clones in the sample, 70% to 85% were seen once. Sequencing was carried out using peripheral blood. The source is a human donor in a cohort sampled during active COVID-19.

The chain links TRBV12-5 to TRBJ2-3; 7 bases line up with TRBD1. Trimming took 9 bases from V and 0 from J; bases not matched to a gene: 6. The CDR3 sequence is 14 residues long. CDR1 is LGHNT, CDR2 FRNRAP, per germline. As DNA, the CDR3 is TGTGCTAGCCGGGACAGCCTGAGCACAGATACGCAGTATTTT. Translating it yields CASRDSLSTDTQYF.

In the case of this clone: Mismatch with germline at one junction end may stem from a read error. The J gene is TRBJ2-3, the V gene TRBV5-6, with TRBD2 matching over 13 bases. CDR1 and CDR2 (germline): SGHDT, YYEEEE. This CDR3 region has 15 residues. CDR3 sequence (DNA): TGTGCCAGCAGCCTCACTAGCGGGGGGGCATTGACGCGGTATTTT. Encoded protein: CASSLTSGGALTRYF.

The chain has TRBV24-1 and TRBJ2-3, with 12 nucleotides matching TRBD2. Germline V gives CDR1 KGHDR, CDR2 SFDVKD. V was pared by 6 bases and J by 5 bases, with 5 bases of the junction left unmatched. The CDR3 has 15 amino acids. The CDR3 bases are TGTGCCACCAGTATGCCGGGACTAGCGGGAGATACGCAGTATTTT. Translation gives CATSMPGLAGDTQYF.

The chain uses TRBV18 and TRBJ1-1; 10 bases map to TRBD1. Germline assignment: CDR1 KGHSH and CDR2 LQKENI. This CDR3 has 14 residues. Trimming cost V 4 bases and J 4 bases; bases outside gene matches: 3. The CDR3 region has the DNA TGTGCCAGCTCACGCGGACAGGGGGTCACTGAAGCTTTCTTT. Its protein product is CASSRGQGVTEAFF.

This rearrangement joins TRBV7-8 to TRBJ2-7, with D possibly matching TRBD1 (6 bases). Trimming took 1 base from V and 6 from J, leaving 10 bases between them. The length of the CDR3 is 13 residues. Germline V CDR1 and CDR2: SGHVS, FQNEAQ. The CDR3 DNA sequence: TGTGCCAGCAGCTTAGACAGGGTCGGCGAGCAGTACTTC. It translates to CASSLDRVGEQYF.

The J gene is TRBJ2-1, the V gene TRBV6-5, with D perhaps matching TRBD2 (5 bases). CDR1 is MNHEY and CDR2 is SVGAGI in the germline V gene. This CDR3 is 15 amino acids long. The ends were cut back, 5 bases at V and 0 bases at J, with 11 bases in the middle. This chain's CDR3 is CASSLTRVSYNEQFF. Here the CDR3 DNA reads TGTGCCAGCAGTCTCACTAGAGTCTCCTACAATGAGCAGTTCTTC.

The rearrangement links TRBV15 to TRBJ2-5; 10 positions agree with TRBD2. After removal of 5 bases from V and 4 bases from J, the junction contained 28 bases not matched to a gene. Germline values: CDR1 LNHNV, CDR2 YYDKDF (reference sequence). The CDR3 loop spans 22 amino acids. CDR3 in amino acids: CATSRQGPLGLAGGPIRETQYF. The CDR3 DNA is TGTGCCACCAGCCGACAGGGGCCCCTTGGATTAGCGGGAGGTCCCATTAGAGAGACCCAGTACTTC. Combining the CDR3 with reference TRBV15 and TRBJ2-5 gives the whole variable domain DAMVIQNPRYQVTQFGKPVTLSCSQTLNHNVMYWYQQKSSQAPKLLFHYYDKDFNNEADTPDNFQSRRPNTSFCFLDIRSPGLGDTAMYLCATSRQGPLGLAGGPIRETQYFGPGTRLLVL.

This clone was counted once. This chain joins TRBV7-3 and TRBJ1-1, with TRBD1 matching over 10 bases. J gave up 10 bases and V 5 bases, and 7 bases lay outside the gene matches. The CDR3 consists of 13 residues. Germline values: CDR1 SGHTA, CDR2 FQGTGA. CDR3 coding DNA: TGTGCCAGCAGCCCAGACAGGGGGCGGACAGCTTTCTTT. Translating gives CASSPDRGRTAFF.

The count of this clone is one. The rearrangement uses TRBV5-6 and TRBJ1-2; D remains ambiguous. Trimming cost V 2 bases and J 4 bases, with 15 bases left between them. This CDR3 comprises 15 residues. Germline values: CDR1 SGHDT, CDR2 YYEEEE. CDR3 protein: CASSFIGYSAYGYTF. The CDR3 DNA sequence: TGTGCCAGCAGCTTTATCGGGTACTCTGCCTATGGCTACACCTTC.

The rearrangement joins TRBV30 to TRBJ2-2, with 8 bases lining up with TRBD1. CDR3 length equals 15 residues. The J segment lost 4 bases and the V segment lost 1 base, leaving 5 bases of the junction unmatched. CDR1 is GTSNPN and CDR2 is SVGIG in the germline V gene (reference sequence). The CDR3 DNA follows: TGTGCCTGGAGTGGGATTCAGGGGGCCACCGGGGAGCTGTTTTTT. It yields the protein CAWSGIQGATGELFF.

This clone appeared a few times. This chain joins TRBV4-2 and TRBJ1-6, with a possible D match to TRBD1 (5 bases). The CDR3 consists of 16 residues. Trimming removed 4 bases at V and 7 bases at J, with 17 bases between. Germline CDR1 is LGHNA and CDR2 is YNFKEQ. The CDR3 bases are TGTGCCAGCAGCCGGGGGGAGACAGCATCAAATTCACCCCTCCACTTT. Amino acids: CASSRGETASNSPLHF.

The V call is TRBV11-2, the J call TRBJ1-1, with TRBD1 identical over 7 bases. The junction had 7 bases not matched to a gene; V was cut back by 5 bases and J by 4 bases. This CDR3 region has 14 residues. CDR1 SGHAT and CDR2 FQNNGV come from the germline V gene. The CDR3 spells CASSTLDRFTEAFF. DNA for the CDR3: TGTGCCAGCAGCACCTTGGACAGGTTCACTGAAGCTTTCTTT.

The gene calls are TRBV5-1 and TRBJ2-1; 7 bases are a match to TRBD1. Germline lookup yields CDR1 SGHRS and CDR2 YFSETQ. The CDR3 spans 14 residues. V trimming: 2 bases; J trimming: 5 bases; junction bases outside the gene matches: 4. The chain's CDR3 is CASSLQGSHNEQFF. The CDR3 nucleotides read TGCGCCAGCAGCTTACAGGGGTCCCACAATGAGCAGTTCTTC.

J is TRBJ2-5 and V is TRBV15; D may be TRBD1 (5 bases). Germline CDR1 is LNHNV and CDR2 is YYDKDF (reference sequence). The CDR3 spans 14 residues. Between the trimmed V and J ends, which lost 0 bases and 6 bases, there was a span of 11 bases. CDR3 in DNA: TGTGCCACCAGCAGAGATCTGGCAGGGCAGACCCAGTACTTC. It encodes CATSRDLAGQTQYF.

V is TRBV5-6 and J is TRBJ1-1; D is possibly TRBD1 (6 bases). The germline gives CDR1 SGHDT, CDR2 YYEEEE. This CDR3 spans 17 amino acids. Between the trimmed V and J ends, which lost 5 bases and 0 bases, there was a span of 20 bases. The CDR3 DNA sequence: TGTGCCAGCAGTTTCCCGGGACACCGATTGTTGAACACTGAAGCTTTCTTT. Protein product: CASSFPGHRLLNTEAFF.

This clone was counted only a few times. The chain joins TRBV7-3 to TRBJ2-2, with TRBD2 as a possible D gene (5 bases). CDR1 and CDR2 (germline): SGHTA, FQGTGA. This CDR3 is built from 13 residues. V was cut by 5 bases and J by 6 bases, with 10 bases left in between. CDR3 residues: CASSMTIPGELFF. The CDR3 nucleotides read TGTGCCAGCAGCATGACTATTCCCGGGGAGCTGTTTTTT.

This chain connects TRBV30 to TRBJ1-4; D remains unclear. Germline CDR1 reads GTSNPN; CDR2 reads SVGIG (reference sequence). The V and J ends lost 6 bases and 7 bases respectively, with 12 bases between them. This CDR3 region has 12 residues. CDR3 protein: CACQTAGEKLFF. CDR3 coding DNA: TGTGCCTGCCAGACCGCGGGTGAAAAACTGTTTTTT.

This chain connects TRBV5-8 to TRBJ2-7, with a weak D call TRBD1 (6 bases). Germline loops: CDR1 SGHTS, CDR2 YDEGEE. The CDR3 extends over 13 amino acids. The ends were cut back, 4 bases at V and 0 bases at J, with 8 bases in the middle. DNA for the CDR3: TGTGCCAGCAGCAAGGACAGCTCCTACGAGCAGTACTTC. Translated, it gives CASSKDSSYEQYF.

This clone was counted once. The rearrangement joins TRBV12-3 or TRBV12-4 to TRBJ1-6; D not resolved. The CDR3 is made up of 12 amino acids. V was cut by 6 bases and J by 7 bases, with 7 bases left in between. The CDR3 loop is CASRGTNSPLHF. CDR3 sequence (DNA): TGTGCCAGCAGGGGCACCAATTCACCCCTCCACTTT.

The chain links TRBV18 to TRBJ2-5; tentative D call: TRBD2 (6 bases). CDR1 is KGHSH and CDR2 is LQKENI in the germline V gene. Trimming pared 1 base from V and 7 bases from J, leaving 10 bases between. The CDR3 loop spans 13 amino acids. This CDR3 reads CASSPRGEGTQYF. CDR3 bases: TGTGCCAGCTCACCACGGGGGGAAGGGACCCAGTACTTC. The complete variable domain, with remaining parts taken from reference TRBV18 and TRBJ2-5, reads NAGVMQNPRHLVRRRGQEARLRCSPMKGHSHVYWYRQLPEEGLKFMVYLQKENIIDESGMPKERFSAEFPKEGPSILRIQQVVRGDSAAYFCASSPRGEGTQYFGPGTRLLVL.

The chain has TRBV21-1 and TRBJ2-5; no check of the table's D call, TRBD1, against the DNA was made. TRBV21-1 is a known pseudogene. The CDR3 is made up of 19 amino acids. DNA of the CDR3: TGTGCCAGCAGCTTGAAAGCGCTCAGAGCAGGGCAGGAAGGAGAGACCCAGTACTTC. It is translated as CASSLKALRAGQEGETQYF.

V and J are TRBV5-1 and TRBJ2-3; TRBD2 might be the D (7 bases). The CDR3 contains 15 residues. V lost 2 bases to trimming and J lost 0 bases, with 10 bases between them. The germline V gene has CDR1 SGHRS and CDR2 YFSETQ. In DNA, the CDR3 is TGCGCCAGCAGCTTAGGCGGGGGCAGCACAGATACGCAGTATTTT. Translation gives CASSLGGGSTDTQYF.

CDR3 DNA: TGTGCCAGCAGCTTGGCAGGGGGGTACCAAGAGACCCAGTACTTC. It translates to CASSLAGGYQETQYF. The chain carries TRBV5-6 and TRBJ2-5; tentative D call: TRBD1 (7 bases). With 0 bases removed from V and 0 bases from J, the gap between germline ends came to 9 bases. Germline V lookup: CDR1 SGHDT, CDR2 YYEEEE. The CDR3 is made up of 15 amino acids.